This is a list of T cell receptor beta chains from one sample in a study of T cell responses to AZD1222 COVID-19 vaccine. Method: immunoSEQ multiplex PCR; TCRdb's copy keeps in-frame clones and lacks some. The sample contains some 120,000 clones, roughly 90% of which appear only once. Source: peripheral blood, taken on day 0 of AZD1222 vaccination. The receptors come from an adult in good health. The CDR3 runs from the conserved cysteine through the conserved F or W. D genes are given only for firm matches. Where a row states a size, it is once, few, many or the class of an expanded clone; other rows omit it.

v_call,d_call,j_call,clone_size,cdr3_aa,cdr3_nt
TRBV9,TRBD2,TRBJ2-5,.,CASSVGAGRAETQYF,TGTGCCAGCAGCGTAGGTGCCGGGAGGGCGGAGACCCAGTACTTC
TRBV7-6,.,TRBJ1-6,.,CASSFGAGGNNSPLHF,TGTGCCAGCAGCTTCGGGGCCGGGGGGAATAATTCACCCCTCCACTTT
TRBV28,.,TRBJ1-2,.,CASSSPYSAGGYTF,TGTGCCAGCAGTTCCCCCTATAGCGCTGGGGGCTACACCTTC
TRBV6-5,TRBD1,TRBJ1-5,.,CASRPGTGGAQPQHF,TGTGCCAGCAGACCCGGGACAGGAGGTGCGCAGCCCCAGCATTTT
TRBV9,TRBD1,TRBJ1-2,.,CASGGQGGGYTF,TGTGCCAGCGGGGGACAGGGTGGTGGCTACACCTTC
TRBV6-1,TRBD1,TRBJ2-7,.,CASSESTGAPYEQYF,TGTGCCAGCAGTGAATCCACAGGGGCCCCCTACGAGCAGTACTTC
TRBV27,TRBD1,TRBJ1-1,.,CASRRDRARTEAFF,TGTGCCAGCAGACGGGACAGGGCGAGGACTGAAGCTTTCTTT
TRBV2,.,TRBJ1-5,.,CASSEVGVYQPQHF,TGTGCCAGCAGTGAGGTAGGGGTGTACCAGCCCCAGCATTTT
TRBV7-2,.,TRBJ1-5,.,CASSLDPAGNQPQHF,TGTGCCAGCAGCTTAGACCCGGCGGGCAATCAGCCCCAGCATTTT
TRBV7-8,TRBD2,TRBJ2-7,.,CASGAWEGRDEQYF,TGTGCCAGCGGGGCGTGGGAGGGTCGAGACGAGCAGTACTTC
TRBV29-1,.,TRBJ1-2,.,CSVEDEDRAYGYTF,TGCAGCGTTGAAGATGAGGACAGAGCTTATGGCTACACCTTC
TRBV12-3/TRBV12-4,.,TRBJ2-1,.,CASSGSGTEQFF,TGTGCCAGCAGTGGTAGCGGTACTGAGCAGTTCTTC
TRBV5-8,.,TRBJ1-5,.,CASPAGQGQPQHF,TGTGCCAGCCCGGCGGGGCAGGGTCAGCCCCAGCATTTT
TRBV30,.,TRBJ1-3,few,CASKKPGNTIYF,TGTGCCTCAAAAAAACCTGGAAACACCATATATTTT
TRBV30,.,TRBJ2-5,.,CAWSGGDQETQYF,TGTGCCTGGAGTGGGGGGGACCAAGAGACCCAGTACTTC
TRBV7-9,.,TRBJ2-1,.,CASSSPTGGNEQFF,TGTGCCAGCAGCTCACCCACGGGCGGCAATGAGCAGTTCTTC
TRBV6-2/TRBV6-3,.,TRBJ2-2,.,CASSPYPLGTGELFF,TGTGCCAGCAGTCCCTATCCCCTCGGCACCGGGGAGCTGTTTTTT
TRBV25-1,.,TRBJ1-6,.,CASKGGLDSPLHF,TGTGCCAGCAAAGGTGGCTTAGATTCACCCCTCCACTTT
TRBV11-1,.,TRBJ1-1,.,CASSSRTKAKGEAFF,TGTGCCAGCAGCTCGAGGACAAAAGCCAAGGGTGAAGCTTTCTTT
TRBV5-1,TRBD2,TRBJ2-2,.,CASTLGTSWSGELFF,TGCGCCAGCACTCTCGGGACTAGTTGGTCCGGGGAGCTGTTTTTT
TRBV7-8,.,TRBJ1-2,.,CASSPSQGLYGYTF,TGTGCCAGCAGCCCATCCCAGGGGCTCTATGGCTACACCTTC
TRBV6-5,.,TRBJ1-1,.,CAAAEGGGLGTEAFF,TGTGCCGCAGCGGAAGGAGGGGGGCTAGGCACTGAAGCTTTCTTT
TRBV28,TRBD1,TRBJ1-3,.,CASSLTGDRGNTIYF,TGTGCCAGCAGTTTGACAGGGGATCGGGGAAACACCATATATTTT
TRBV11-2,.,TRBJ1-6,.,CASSPEGGGGSPLHF,TGTGCCAGCAGCCCAGAAGGGGGTGGCGGTTCACCCCTCCACTTT
TRBV28,.,TRBJ1-6,many,CASHSSSYNSPLHF,TGTGCCAGCCACAGTAGCTCCTATAATTCACCCCTCCACTTT
TRBV19,.,TRBJ2-7,.,CASSRARSSYEQYF,TGTGCCAGTAGTCGGGCCAGAAGCTCCTACGAGCAGTACTTC
TRBV3-1/TRBV3-2,TRBD2,TRBJ2-1,.,CASGEAGVGNEQFF,TGTGCCAGCGGAGAAGCGGGAGTTGGCAATGAGCAGTTCTTC
TRBV9,TRBD2,TRBJ2-1,.,CASSVDLVQRGTNEQFF,TGTGCCAGCAGCGTAGATCTCGTCCAGCGGGGGACTAATGAGCAGTTCTTC
TRBV7-2,TRBD1,TRBJ1-5,.,CASSTTGDQPQHF,TGTGCCAGCAGCACGACAGGGGATCAGCCCCAGCATTTT
TRBV7-9,.,TRBJ2-6,few,CASAAGANVLTF,TGTGCCAGCGCGGCTGGGGCCAACGTCCTGACTTTC
TRBV18,.,TRBJ2-7,.,CASSRAQSSYEQYF,TGTGCCAGCTCACGGGCTCAGAGCTCCTACGAGCAGTACTTC
TRBV19,TRBD1,TRBJ1-1,.,CASNPQGASEAFF,TGTGCCAGTAATCCCCAGGGGGCCTCTGAAGCTTTCTTT
TRBV3-1/TRBV3-2,.,TRBJ2-1,.,CASSQDNLIEQFF,TGTGCCAGCAGCCAAGATAATCTGATTGAGCAGTTCTTC
TRBV4-1,.,TRBJ1-2,.,CASSQPTVGHSGYTF,TGCGCCAGCAGCCAACCGACGGTCGGCCACAGCGGCTACACCTTC
TRBV7-2,.,TRBJ1-4,.,CASSPQVGDGGEKLFF,TGTGCCAGCAGCCCCCAAGTTGGGGACGGAGGTGAAAAACTGTTTTTT
TRBV11-2,.,TRBJ2-1,.,CASSLDGTPDNEQFF,TGTGCCAGCAGCTTAGATGGGACGCCTGACAATGAGCAGTTCTTC
TRBV25-1,.,TRBJ1-4,.,CASSEWGGEKLFF,TGTGCCAGCAGTGAATGGGGTGGGGAAAAACTGTTTTTT
TRBV9,.,TRBJ2-1,.,CASSERSGKGAEQFF,TGTGCCAGCAGCGAGAGAAGCGGGAAGGGGGCTGAGCAGTTCTTC
TRBV5-8,TRBD1,TRBJ2-1,.,CASSPDRGAGNEQFF,TGTGCCAGCAGCCCGGACAGGGGGGCGGGCAATGAGCAGTTCTTC
TRBV5-4,TRBD2,TRBJ2-1,.,CASSPTSGDLGQFF,TGTGCCAGCAGTCCGACTAGCGGGGATTTGGGCCAGTTCTTC
TRBV5-4,.,TRBJ2-5,.,CASSSQGYETQYF,TGTGCCAGCAGCTCTCAGGGATACGAGACCCAGTACTTC
TRBV30,TRBD1,TRBJ1-4,.,CASHGTGNEKLFF,TGTGCCTCCCACGGGACAGGCAATGAAAAACTGTTTTTT
TRBV5-5,.,TRBJ2-2,once,CASSLVWALQPGDTGELFF,TGTGCCAGCAGCTTGGTATGGGCACTCCAACCCGGGGACACCGGGGAGCTGTTTTTT
TRBV7-2,.,TRBJ1-1,.,CASSRERLNTEAFF,TGTGCCAGCAGCCGCGAACGGTTGAACACTGAAGCTTTCTTT
TRBV6-5,.,TRBJ2-1,.,CASSYSTPTNNEQFF,TGTGCCAGCAGTTACTCGACTCCTACCAACAATGAGCAGTTCTTC
TRBV4-1,.,TRBJ2-1,once,CASSHDRHNEQFF,TGCGCCAGCAGCCATGACAGGCACAATGAGCAGTTCTTC